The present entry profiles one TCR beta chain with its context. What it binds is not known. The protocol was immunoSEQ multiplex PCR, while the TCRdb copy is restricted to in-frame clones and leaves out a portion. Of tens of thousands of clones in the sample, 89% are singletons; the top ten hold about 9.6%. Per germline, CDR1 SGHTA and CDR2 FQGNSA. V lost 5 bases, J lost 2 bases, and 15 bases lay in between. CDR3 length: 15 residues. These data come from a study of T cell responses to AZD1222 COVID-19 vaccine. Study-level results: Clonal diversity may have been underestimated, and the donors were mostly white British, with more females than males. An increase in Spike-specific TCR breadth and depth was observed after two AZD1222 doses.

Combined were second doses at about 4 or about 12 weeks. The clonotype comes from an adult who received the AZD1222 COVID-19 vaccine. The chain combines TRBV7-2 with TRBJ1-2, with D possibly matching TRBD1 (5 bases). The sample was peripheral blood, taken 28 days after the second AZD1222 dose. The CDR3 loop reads CASSIRDAGNYGYTF. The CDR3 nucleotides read TGTGCCAGCAGCATCCGGGACGCAGGGAACTATGGCTACACCTTC.